This T cell receptor (beta chain) was profiled in a study of cytomegalovirus exposure and HLA in healthy donors. Healthy bone marrow donors made up the cohort. Comment on this clone: Its antigen is as yet unknown.

CDR1 SGHRS and CDR2 YFSETQ come from the germline V gene. The V end was cut by 4 bases, the J end by 2 bases, with 19 bases between. The CDR3 spans 16 residues. Study findings and constraints: The classifier, whose performance was assessed in both the original and validation cohorts, reportedly diagnosed cytomegalovirus status with high specificity and sensitivity. According to the study, roughly 160 TCR beta chains were cytomegalovirus-associated.

The PCR used 60 Vbeta and 13 Jbeta primers. Sequenced by immunoSEQ multiplex PCR; TCRdb stores in-frame clones only, minus some. The repertoire holds some 93,000 clones, roughly 60% seen once, with about 5.4% in the top ten. Input material: PBMCs. The receptor's source is a boy aged 5-17 years in good health and CMV-seropositive. This chain joins TRBV5-1 and TRBJ2-7; the D is unclear. The DNA for the CDR3 is TGCGCCAGCAGCCCCCCCCCTGGGCAACGAACCTACGAGCAGTACTTC. Translation gives CASSPPPGQRTYEQYF.